The 13 T cell receptor beta chains below all came from one sample that was sequenced in a study of CD8+ T cells in alopecia areata. RNA extraction was followed by reverse transcription into cDNA, which acted as the sequencing template. Data came from immunoSEQ multiplex PCR; TCRdb stores just in-frame clones and leaves some out. The table records over 95,000 clones, roughly two fifths of them present only once. What was sequenced was CD4+ T cells sorted from blood. Receptors originate from a human donor with alopecia areata.

The rearrangement uses TRBV4-2 and TRBJ2-3, with 9 bases lining up with TRBD2. V was clipped by 2 bases and J by 0 bases; unmatched bases: 12. The germline gives CDR1 LGHNA, CDR2 YNFKEQ. CDR3 length: 19 residues. The CDR3 DNA reads as TGTGCCAGCAGCCAACAGCAACTAGCGGGCGGTCCCAGCACAGATACGCAGTATTTT. It encodes CASSQQQLAGGPSTDTQYF.

The gene calls are TRBV5-1 and TRBJ1-2; unclear D gene. Germline loops: CDR1 SGHRS, CDR2 YFSETQ. Trimming removed 3 bases from V and 8 bases from J, with 14 bases in between. This CDR3 has 13 amino acids. CDR3: CASSSQLPQGYTF. Here the CDR3 DNA reads TGCGCCAGCAGCTCTCAACTTCCTCAGGGCTACACCTTC.

V is TRBV29-1 and J is TRBJ2-5; D is tentatively TRBD1 or TRBD2 (6 bases each). The germline V and J ends were trimmed by 7 bases and 5 bases, with 17 bases remaining between them. Germline V gene data show CDR1 as SQVTM and CDR2 as ANQGSEA. The CDR3 is made up of 13 amino acids. The CDR3 DNA follows: TGCAGCGCCCCAGAGGGGGGTTTGGAGACCCAGTACTTC. Translating gives CSAPEGGLETQYF. Looking up the rest from reference TRBV29-1 and TRBJ2-5 gives the full variable domain: SAVISQKPSRDICQRGTSLTIQCQVDSQVTMMFWYRQQPGQSLTLIATANQGSEATYESGFVIDKFPISRPNLTFSTLTVSNMSPEDSSIYLCSAPEGGLETQYFGPGTRLLVL.

The CDR3 protein is CASSSRGTRGSPLHF. In DNA, the CDR3 is TGTGCCAGCAGCTCAAGGGGAACCCGGGGCTCACCCCTCCACTTT. The J gene is TRBJ1-6, the V gene TRBV7-9; a possible D gene is TRBD1 (5 bases). The V gene's germline CDR1 is SEHNR and CDR2 FQNEAQ (reference sequence). The CDR3 extends over 15 amino acids. Trimming took off 4 bases at V and 10 bases at J, with 17 bases between the two ends.

In nucleotides, the CDR3 is TGTGCCAGCTCACCGGACAGAACCTACGAGCAGTACTTC. Translation gives CASSPDRTYEQYF. This sequence joins TRBV18 and TRBJ2-7, with D perhaps TRBD1 (6 bases). The CDR3 covers 13 residues. Trimming cost V 3 bases and J 2 bases, with 8 bases left between them. The V gene's germline CDR1 is KGHSH and CDR2 LQKENI.

The V and J genes are TRBV20-1 and TRBJ2-7; D might be TRBD2 (5 bases). Trimming removed 6 bases at V and 4 bases at J, with 10 bases between. CDR3 length: 11 amino acids. The germline V gene has CDR1 DFQATT and CDR2 SNEGSKA (reference sequence). The CDR3 spells CSAEREYEQYF. The CDR3 nucleotides read TGCAGTGCGGAGAGGGAGTACGAGCAGTACTTC.

J is TRBJ2-2 and V is TRBV2; D remains ambiguous. Germline assignment: CDR1 SNHLY and CDR2 FYNNEI. This CDR3 contains 12 residues. V was clipped by 5 bases and J by 1 base, with 2 bases between them. This CDR3 is CASSLNTGELFF. The CDR3 DNA reads as TGTGCCAGCAGTCTGAACACCGGGGAGCTGTTTTTT.

This clone has more than one count but fewer than ten. The rearrangement uses TRBV6-1 and TRBJ1-4; 7 bases fit TRBD1. V was clipped by 4 bases and J by 7 bases; unmatched bases: 12. Germline V gene lookup returns CDR1 MNHNS and CDR2 SASEGT. The CDR3 runs 16 residues. The CDR3 is CASSAASKGAGEKLFF. The CDR3 DNA is TGTGCCAGCAGTGCCGCCTCCAAGGGGGCCGGTGAAAAACTGTTTTTT.

This clone appeared a few times. V and J are TRBV27 and TRBJ2-7; D might be TRBD2 (6 bases). V lost 5 bases, J lost 3 bases, and 17 bases lay in between. This CDR3 spans 15 amino acids. Germline CDR1 is MNHEY and CDR2 is SMNVEV (reference sequence). CDR3 in amino acids: CASSREAGTYYEQYF. CDR3 nucleotide sequence: TGTGCCAGCAGTCGAGAGGCGGGGACTTACTACGAGCAGTACTTC.

This rearrangement joins TRBV29-1 to TRBJ1-1; D is uncertain. Trimming stripped 0 bases from V and 4 bases from J, with 15 bases between. Germline assignment: CDR1 SQVTM and CDR2 ANQGSEA. The CDR3 consists of 15 residues. As DNA, the CDR3 is TGCAGCGTTGAAGACCCCCAGCAAGCGGGCACTGAAGCTTTCTTT. It is translated as CSVEDPQQAGTEAFF.

CDR3 sequence: CASSYHPGVYNEQFF. CDR3 coding DNA: TGTGCCAGCAGTTATCACCCAGGAGTTTACAATGAGCAGTTCTTC. V is TRBV6-5 and J is TRBJ2-1; D remains ambiguous. V lost 3 bases and J lost 4, with 13 bases in between. The CDR3 is 15 residues long. Germline CDR1 reads MNHEY; CDR2 reads SVGAGI.

The chain uses TRBV7-2 and TRBJ2-3; D is ambiguous. CDR1 is SGHTA, CDR2 FQGNSA, per germline. This CDR3 is 14 amino acids long. Trimming stripped 3 bases from V and 3 bases from J, with 10 bases between. The CDR3 spells CASSFMVGTDTQYF. The CDR3 coding sequence is TGTGCCAGCAGCTTTATGGTAGGGACAGATACGCAGTATTTT.

This chain uses TRBV28 with TRBJ2-7, with D possibly called TRBD1 or TRBD2 (5 bases each). This CDR3 has 11 residues. The germline gives CDR1 MDHEN, CDR2 SYDVKM. Trimming shortened V by 8 bases and J by 2 bases, and 7 bases separated the two germline ends. The CDR3: CASWGTYEQYF. The CDR3, as DNA: TGTGCCAGCTGGGGGACCTACGAGCAGTACTTC.